One TCR beta chain is described in this entry. Its antigen is as yet unknown. The V gene's germline CDR1 is WNHNN and CDR2 SYGVQD (reference sequence). The CDR3 loop spans 15 amino acids. V was pared by 8 bases and J by 2 bases, with 13 bases between. Assay: immunoSEQ multiplex PCR; the TCRdb copy retains only in-frame clones and omits some. This table has about 40,000 clones, 79% appearing once. The data are from a study of radiotherapy plus CTLA-4 blockade in lung cancer. The study treated chemo-refractory metastatic non-small-cell lung cancer patients with focal radiation plus ipilimumab CTLA-4 blockade. Study-level findings and limits: After radiotherapy and ipilimumab, tumor-derived clones expanded in peripheral blood.

The sample in question was peripheral blood, obtained from a patient treated with radiotherapy plus ipilimumab. The J gene is TRBJ1-6, the V gene TRBV10-1, with a possible D match to TRBD1 (6 bases). This sequence was found in a human donor with non-small cell lung cancer that progressed on radiotherapy plus ipilimumab. The CDR3 is CASHRVGTYNSPLHF. Written as DNA, the CDR3 is TGCGCCAGCCACAGGGTAGGGACCTATAATTCACCCCTCCACTTT.